The sequence of this TCR beta chain was determined in a study of shared T cell receptors in the human thymus. The assay was immunoSEQ multiplex PCR, and TCRdb's table has in-frame clones only and misses some. Among some 700,000 clones listed, 88% were seen once. Germline V gene data show CDR1 as MNHEY and CDR2 as SMNVEV (reference sequence). The CDR3 sequence is 16 residues long. Between the trimmed V and J ends, which lost 5 bases and 4 bases, there was a span of 20 bases. These sequences were also reported in another study, on human thymus T cells. This second study says: Infants, healthy and Finnish, who were having corrective surgery for congenital heart defects served as donors. Unrelated people showed highly overlapping thymic repertoires, related research reported.

This TCR was recovered from a boy in the first two years of life with a congenital heart defect. The V gene is TRBV27, the J gene TRBJ1-2; tentative D call: TRBD1 (5 bases). The sample was thymocytes. Here the CDR3 reads CASSPRTLGGLYGYTF. The CDR3 region has the DNA TGTGCCAGCAGTCCCCGGACACTCGGGGGACTCTATGGCTACACCTTC.